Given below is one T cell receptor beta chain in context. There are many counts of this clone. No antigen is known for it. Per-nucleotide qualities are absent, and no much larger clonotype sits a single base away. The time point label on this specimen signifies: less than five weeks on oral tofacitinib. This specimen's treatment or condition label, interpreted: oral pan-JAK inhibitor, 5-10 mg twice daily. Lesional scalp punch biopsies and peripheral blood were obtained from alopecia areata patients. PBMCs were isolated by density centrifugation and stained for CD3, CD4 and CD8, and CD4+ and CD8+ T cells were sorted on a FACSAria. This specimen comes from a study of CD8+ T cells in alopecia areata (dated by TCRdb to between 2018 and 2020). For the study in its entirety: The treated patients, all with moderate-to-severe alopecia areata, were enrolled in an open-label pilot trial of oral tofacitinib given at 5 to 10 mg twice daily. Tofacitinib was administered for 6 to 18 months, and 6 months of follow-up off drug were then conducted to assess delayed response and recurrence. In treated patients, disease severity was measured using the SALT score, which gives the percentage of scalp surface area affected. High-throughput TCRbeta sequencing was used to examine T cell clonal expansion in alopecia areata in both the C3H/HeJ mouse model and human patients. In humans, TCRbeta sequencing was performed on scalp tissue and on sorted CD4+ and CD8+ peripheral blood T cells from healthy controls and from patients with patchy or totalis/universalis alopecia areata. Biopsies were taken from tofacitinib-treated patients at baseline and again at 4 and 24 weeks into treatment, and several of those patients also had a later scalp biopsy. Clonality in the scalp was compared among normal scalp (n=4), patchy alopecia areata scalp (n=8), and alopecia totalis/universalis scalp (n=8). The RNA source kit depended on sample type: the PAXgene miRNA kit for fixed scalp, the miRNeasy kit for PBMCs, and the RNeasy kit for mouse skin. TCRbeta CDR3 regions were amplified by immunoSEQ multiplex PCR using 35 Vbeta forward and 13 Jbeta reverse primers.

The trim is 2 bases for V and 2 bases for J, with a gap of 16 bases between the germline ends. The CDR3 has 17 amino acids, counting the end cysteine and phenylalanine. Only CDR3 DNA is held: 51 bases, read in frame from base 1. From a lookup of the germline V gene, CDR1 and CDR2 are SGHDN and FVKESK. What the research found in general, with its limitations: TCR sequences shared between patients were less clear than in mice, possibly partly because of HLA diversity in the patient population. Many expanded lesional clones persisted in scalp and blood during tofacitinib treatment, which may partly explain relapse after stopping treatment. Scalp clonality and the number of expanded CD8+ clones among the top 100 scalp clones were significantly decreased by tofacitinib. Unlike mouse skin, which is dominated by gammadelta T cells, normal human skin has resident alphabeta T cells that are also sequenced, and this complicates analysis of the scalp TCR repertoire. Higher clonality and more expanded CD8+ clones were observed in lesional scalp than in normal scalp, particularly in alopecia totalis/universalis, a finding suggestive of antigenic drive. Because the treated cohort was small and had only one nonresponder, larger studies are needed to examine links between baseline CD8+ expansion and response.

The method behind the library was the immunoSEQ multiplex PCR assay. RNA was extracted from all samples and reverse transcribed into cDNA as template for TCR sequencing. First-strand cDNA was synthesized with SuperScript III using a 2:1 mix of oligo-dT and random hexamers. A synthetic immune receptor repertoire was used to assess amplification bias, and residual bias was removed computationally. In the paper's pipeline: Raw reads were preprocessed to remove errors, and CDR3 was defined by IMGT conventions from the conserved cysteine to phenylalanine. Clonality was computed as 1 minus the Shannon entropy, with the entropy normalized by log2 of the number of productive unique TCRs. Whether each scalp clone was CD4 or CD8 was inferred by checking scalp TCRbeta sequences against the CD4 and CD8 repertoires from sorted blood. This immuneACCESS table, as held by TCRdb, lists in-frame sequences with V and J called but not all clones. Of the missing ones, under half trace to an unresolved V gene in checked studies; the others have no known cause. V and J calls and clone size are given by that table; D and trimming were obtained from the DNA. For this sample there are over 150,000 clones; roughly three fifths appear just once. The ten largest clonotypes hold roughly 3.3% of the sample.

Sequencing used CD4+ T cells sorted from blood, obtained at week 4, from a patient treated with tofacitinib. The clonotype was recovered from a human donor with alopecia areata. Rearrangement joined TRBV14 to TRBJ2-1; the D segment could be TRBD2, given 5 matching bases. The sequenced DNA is TGTGCCAGCAGCCAAATCGGGCGGGCCGATACCTACAATGAGCAGTTCTTC. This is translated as CASSQIGRADTYNEQFF.